The source of this T cell receptor beta chain is a study of blood T cells in healthy people across ages (dated by TCRdb to 2014 to 2015). At the level of the whole study: In model experiments, roughly one uniquely barcoded TCR beta cDNA molecule per two T cells was captured by template switching. The donors were split into four age groups: young (average 16 years), middle-aged (roughly 42), aged (roughly 68) and long-lived (82). For two donors (one aged 18 to 29 and one aged 80 or older), the study analyzed two additional independent replicas of 1 million unique cDNA reads from the same blood draw. To avoid experimental bias, donors of different ages were randomly spread across the sequencing lanes. Age-related changes in TCR beta repertoire diversity were measured in the study by deep sequencing normalized with unique cDNA molecular identifiers. Summary of the overall study and its limitations: Because the CMV infection status of the donors was unknown, age-related changes in expanded clonotypes may potentially have been confounded. Observed TCR beta diversity per million T cells fell roughly linearly with age, and a significant reduction was already apparent by age around 39. Because profiling used bulk unsorted PBMCs, naive and antigen-experienced compartments could not be compared conclusively. Estimates of total diversity from one million sequenced T cells were regarded as lower bounds and underestimates. A strong correlation was found between observed TCR beta diversity and the percentage of naive T cells measured by flow cytometry. Compared with the aged group, more naive CD4+ T cells, fewer expanded clones and increased TCR diversity were shown by the long-lived group, suggesting age selection.

Libraries were constructed by 5' RACE. The sample was run on an Illumina HiSeq 2500. The second PCR ran for about 6 to 12 cycles and used a J-beta primer mix along with a sample-barcoded 5' primer. A unique molecular identifier was introduced onto each TCR beta cDNA molecule by a template-switch 5' adaptor carrying 12 random nucleotides. Each sample yielded at least 3 million CDR3-containing paired-end reads. The Mint cDNA synthesis kit, primed by a TRBC-specific oligonucleotide, was used to synthesize first-strand cDNA from all RNA. All cDNA was treated with uracil-DNA glycosylase and then went through a first 18-cycle PCR with the universal primers M1SS and BC2_uni_R. Per the source publication's procedure: For normalization, 1 million high-quality reads, each with a distinct molecular identifier, were randomly selected from each sample. Instead of being binned into consensus sequences, reads that shared molecular identifiers were thrown out. MiTCR, run with a Q25 quality threshold and the strictest error-elimination algorithm, handled CDR3 identification, clonotype clustering and error correction. A nonparametric unseen species model with Euler transformation was used to estimate a lower bound on total TCR beta diversity. The public reads were run again by TCRdb, first through fastp at Q25 and then through MiXCR, and only productive beta chains were kept. One record per CDR3 amino acid sequence lists the most common genes and DNA. These V and J calls rely on TCRdb rather than the paper's analysis. Counted in this sample were 1.5 million to 2 million distinct CDR3 sequences; approximately 32% of them appeared once. The top ten constitute approximately 10% of the sample.

Remarks on this clonotype: There is no known antigen for this receptor. Base-call qualities are not available, and no considerably larger clone is one nucleotide away.

Systemically healthy Caucasian individuals from Russia, some 36 in total and aged about 6 to 100 years, were included as donors. Each donor gave 8 to 10 milliliters of peripheral blood, drawn into EDTA-treated Vacutainer tubes. PBMCs were isolated by Ficoll-Paque density-gradient centrifugation, with at least 6 million obtained per sample. Trizol reagent was used to extract total RNA from the PBMCs, yielding at least 5 micrograms per sample. For every donor, flow cytometry on a PBMC aliquot measured the percentage of naive CD45RAhigh/CD27high T cells. Material for sequencing was blood. This TCR was sampled from a woman aged 25 to 39 in good health.

The DNA reads TGTGCCAGCAGTGAGGGCCTGCAAGCAAACATTCAGTACTTC. This is translated as CASSEGLQANIQYF. The chain is assembled from TRBV2 and TRBJ2-4, with the D gene not confidently named. Reading the germline V gene gives CDR1 SNHLY and CDR2 FYNNEI. The CDR3 has 14 amino acids, counting the end cysteine and phenylalanine. Only CDR3 DNA is held: 42 bases, read in frame from base 1. V and J are truncated by 3 bases and 6 bases respectively, leaving an intervening sequence of 12 bases.